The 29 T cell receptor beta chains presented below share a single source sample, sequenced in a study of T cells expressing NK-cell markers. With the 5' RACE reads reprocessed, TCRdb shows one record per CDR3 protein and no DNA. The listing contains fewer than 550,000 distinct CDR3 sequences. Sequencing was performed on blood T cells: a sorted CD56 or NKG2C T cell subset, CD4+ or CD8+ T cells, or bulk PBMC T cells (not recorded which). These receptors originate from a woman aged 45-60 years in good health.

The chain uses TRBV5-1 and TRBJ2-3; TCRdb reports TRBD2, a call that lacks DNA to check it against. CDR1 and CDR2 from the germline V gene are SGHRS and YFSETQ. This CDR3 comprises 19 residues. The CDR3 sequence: CASSLGGLAGVRRTDTQYF.

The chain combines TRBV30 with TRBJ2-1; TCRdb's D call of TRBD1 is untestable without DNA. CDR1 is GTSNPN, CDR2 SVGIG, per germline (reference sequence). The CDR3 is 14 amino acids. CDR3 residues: CAWRVDRGFYEQFF.

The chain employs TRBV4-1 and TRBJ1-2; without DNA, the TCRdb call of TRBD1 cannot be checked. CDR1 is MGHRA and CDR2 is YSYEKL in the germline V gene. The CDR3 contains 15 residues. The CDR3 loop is CASSPGQGRRYGYTF.

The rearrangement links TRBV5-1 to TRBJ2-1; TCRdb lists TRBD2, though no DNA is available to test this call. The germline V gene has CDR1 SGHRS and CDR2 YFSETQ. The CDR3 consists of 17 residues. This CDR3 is CASSLGGLAGVRGEQFF.

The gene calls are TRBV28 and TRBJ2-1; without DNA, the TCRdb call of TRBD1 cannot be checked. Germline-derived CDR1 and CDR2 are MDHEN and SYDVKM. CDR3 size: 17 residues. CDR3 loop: CASSRIQGSSSYNEQFF.

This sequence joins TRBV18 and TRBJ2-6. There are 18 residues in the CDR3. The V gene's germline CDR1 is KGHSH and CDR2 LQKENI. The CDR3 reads CASSSPVGGLIGANVLTF.

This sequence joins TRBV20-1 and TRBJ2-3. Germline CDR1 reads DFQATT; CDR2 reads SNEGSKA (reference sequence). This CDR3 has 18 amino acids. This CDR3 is CSARDLRTSRPSTDTQYF.

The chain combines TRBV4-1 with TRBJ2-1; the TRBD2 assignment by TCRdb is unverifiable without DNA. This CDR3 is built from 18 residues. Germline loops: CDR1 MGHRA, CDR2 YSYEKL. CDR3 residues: CASSLSGLAGLDYNEQFF.

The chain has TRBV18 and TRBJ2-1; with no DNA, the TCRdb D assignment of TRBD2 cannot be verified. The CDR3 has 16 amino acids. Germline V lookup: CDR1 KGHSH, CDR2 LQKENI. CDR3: CASSRSASGSYNEQFF.

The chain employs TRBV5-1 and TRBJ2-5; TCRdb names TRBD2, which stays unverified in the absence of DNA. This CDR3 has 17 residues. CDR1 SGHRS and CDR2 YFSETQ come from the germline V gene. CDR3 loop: CASSLVGQRRSQETQYF.

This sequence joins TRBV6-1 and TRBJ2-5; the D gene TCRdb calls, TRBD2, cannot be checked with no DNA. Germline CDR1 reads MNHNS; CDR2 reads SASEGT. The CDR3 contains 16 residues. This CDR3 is CASRRGQRGYQETQYF.

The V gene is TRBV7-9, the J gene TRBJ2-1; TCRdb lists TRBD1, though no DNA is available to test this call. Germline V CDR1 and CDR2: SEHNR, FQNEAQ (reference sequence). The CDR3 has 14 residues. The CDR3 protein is CASRGTTNWNEQFF.

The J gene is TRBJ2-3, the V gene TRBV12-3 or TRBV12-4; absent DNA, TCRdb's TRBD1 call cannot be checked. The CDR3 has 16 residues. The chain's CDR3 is CASSLQLPQSTDTQYF.

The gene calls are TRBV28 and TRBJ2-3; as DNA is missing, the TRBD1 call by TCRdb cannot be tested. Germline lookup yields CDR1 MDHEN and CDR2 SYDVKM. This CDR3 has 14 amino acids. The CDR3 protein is CASRQDRAGDTQYF.

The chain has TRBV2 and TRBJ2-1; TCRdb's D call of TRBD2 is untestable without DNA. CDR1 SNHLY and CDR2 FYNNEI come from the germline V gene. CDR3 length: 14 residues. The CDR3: CASTAGTSWDEQFF. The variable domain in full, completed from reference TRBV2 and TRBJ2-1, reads EPEVTQTPSHQVTQMGQEVILRCVPISNHLYFYWYRQILGQKVEFLVSFYNNEISEKSEIFDDQFSVERPDGSNFTLKIRSTKLEDSAMYFCASTAGTSWDEQFFGPGTRLTVL.

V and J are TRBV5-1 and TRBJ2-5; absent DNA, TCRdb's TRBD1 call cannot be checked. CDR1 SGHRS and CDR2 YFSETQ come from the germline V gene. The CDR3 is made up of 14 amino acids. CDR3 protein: CASSRRLPEETQYF.

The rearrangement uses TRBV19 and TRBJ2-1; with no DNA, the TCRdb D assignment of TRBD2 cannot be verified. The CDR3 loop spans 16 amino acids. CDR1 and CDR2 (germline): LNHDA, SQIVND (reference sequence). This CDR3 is CASSPRTPSSYNEQFF. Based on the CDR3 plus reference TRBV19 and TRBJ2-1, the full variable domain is DGGITQSPKYLFRKEGQNVTLSCEQNLNHDAMYWYRQDPGQGLRLIYYSQIVNDFQKGDIAEGYSVSREKKESFPLTVTSAQKNPTAFYLCASSPRTPSSYNEQFFGPGTRLTVL.

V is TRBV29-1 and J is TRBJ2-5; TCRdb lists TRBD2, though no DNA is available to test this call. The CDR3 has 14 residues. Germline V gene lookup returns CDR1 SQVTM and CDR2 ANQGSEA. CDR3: CSVVERSGRETQYF.

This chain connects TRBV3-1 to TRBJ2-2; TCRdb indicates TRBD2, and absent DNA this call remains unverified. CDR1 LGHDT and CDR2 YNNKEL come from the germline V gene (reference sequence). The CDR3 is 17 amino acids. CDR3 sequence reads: CASSQAASGTHTGELFF.

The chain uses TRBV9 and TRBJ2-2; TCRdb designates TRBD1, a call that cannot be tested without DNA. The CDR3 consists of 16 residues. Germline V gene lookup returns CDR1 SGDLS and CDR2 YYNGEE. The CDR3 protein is CASSVVGDPNTGELFF.

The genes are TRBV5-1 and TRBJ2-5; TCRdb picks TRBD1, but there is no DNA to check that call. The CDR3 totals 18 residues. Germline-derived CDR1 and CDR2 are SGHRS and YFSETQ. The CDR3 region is CASSFPLGKTQAGETQYF.

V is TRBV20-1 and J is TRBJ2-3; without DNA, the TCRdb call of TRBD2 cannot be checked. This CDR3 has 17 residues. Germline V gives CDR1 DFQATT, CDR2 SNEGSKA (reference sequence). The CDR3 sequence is CSAYRIGRASSGDTQYF.

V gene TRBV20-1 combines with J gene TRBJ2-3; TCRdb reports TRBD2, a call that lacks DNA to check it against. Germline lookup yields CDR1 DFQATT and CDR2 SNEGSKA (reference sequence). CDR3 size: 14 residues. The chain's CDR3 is CSAKTSGGAWGQYF.

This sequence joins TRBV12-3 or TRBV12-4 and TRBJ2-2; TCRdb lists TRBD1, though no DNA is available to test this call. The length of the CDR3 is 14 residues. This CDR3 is CASSPTGQIGELFF.

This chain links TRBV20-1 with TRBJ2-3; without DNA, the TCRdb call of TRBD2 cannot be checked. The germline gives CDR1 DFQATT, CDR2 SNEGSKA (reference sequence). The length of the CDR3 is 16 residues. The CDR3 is CSASPLAGVSADTQYF.

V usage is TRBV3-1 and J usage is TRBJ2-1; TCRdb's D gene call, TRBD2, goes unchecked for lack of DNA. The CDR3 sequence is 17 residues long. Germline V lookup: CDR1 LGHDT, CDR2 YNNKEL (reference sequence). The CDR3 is CASSQDSTSGIDNEQFF.

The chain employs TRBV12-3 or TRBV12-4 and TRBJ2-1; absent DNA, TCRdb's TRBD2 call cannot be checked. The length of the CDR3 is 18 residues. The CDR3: CASSLPPGLAGVYNEQFF.

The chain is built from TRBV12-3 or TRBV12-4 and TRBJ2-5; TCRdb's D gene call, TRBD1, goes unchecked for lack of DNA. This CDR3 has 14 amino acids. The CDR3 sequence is CASSVMGVQETQYF.

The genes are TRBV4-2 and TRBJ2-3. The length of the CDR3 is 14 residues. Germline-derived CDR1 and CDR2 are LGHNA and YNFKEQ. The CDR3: CASSQETVADTQYF.